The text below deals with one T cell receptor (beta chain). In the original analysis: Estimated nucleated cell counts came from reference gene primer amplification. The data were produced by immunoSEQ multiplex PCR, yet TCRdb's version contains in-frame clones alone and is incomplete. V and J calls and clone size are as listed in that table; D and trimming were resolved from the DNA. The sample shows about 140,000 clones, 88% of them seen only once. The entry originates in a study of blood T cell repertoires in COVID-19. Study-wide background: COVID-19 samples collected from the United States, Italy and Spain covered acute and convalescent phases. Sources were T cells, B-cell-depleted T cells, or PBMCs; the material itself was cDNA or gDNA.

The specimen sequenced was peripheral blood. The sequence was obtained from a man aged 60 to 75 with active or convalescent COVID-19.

DNA for the CDR3: TGCGCCAGCAGCTTGGTCGCGGGGGCCCTCAATGAGCAGTTCTTC. Amino acid sequence: CASSLVAGALNEQFF. V is TRBV5-1 and J is TRBJ2-1; a possible D gene is TRBD2 (7 bases). V was cut by 0 bases and J by 6 bases, with 13 bases left in between. The CDR3 totals 15 residues. Germline CDR1 is SGHRS and CDR2 is YFSETQ.